This T cell receptor (beta chain) was found in a study of technical replicates of blood from a handful of donors. Profiling relied on immunoSEQ multiplex PCR, and the TCRdb table lists in-frame clones only, not all of them. The profile shows approximately 79,000 clones, approximately 96% of them singletons. This clone came up once. V was pared by 7 bases and J by 5 bases, with 17 bases between. Per germline, CDR1 MNHEY and CDR2 SMNVEV (reference sequence). The length of the CDR3 is 14 residues. Source material: T cells isolated from PBMCs. The chain links TRBV27 to TRBJ1-1; D remains ambiguous. The sequence was collected from a human donor in good health. In DNA, the CDR3 is TGTGCCAGCAACCCCAGAGGGTTAACGACTGAAGCTTTCTTT. Translating it yields CASNPRGLTTEAFF.